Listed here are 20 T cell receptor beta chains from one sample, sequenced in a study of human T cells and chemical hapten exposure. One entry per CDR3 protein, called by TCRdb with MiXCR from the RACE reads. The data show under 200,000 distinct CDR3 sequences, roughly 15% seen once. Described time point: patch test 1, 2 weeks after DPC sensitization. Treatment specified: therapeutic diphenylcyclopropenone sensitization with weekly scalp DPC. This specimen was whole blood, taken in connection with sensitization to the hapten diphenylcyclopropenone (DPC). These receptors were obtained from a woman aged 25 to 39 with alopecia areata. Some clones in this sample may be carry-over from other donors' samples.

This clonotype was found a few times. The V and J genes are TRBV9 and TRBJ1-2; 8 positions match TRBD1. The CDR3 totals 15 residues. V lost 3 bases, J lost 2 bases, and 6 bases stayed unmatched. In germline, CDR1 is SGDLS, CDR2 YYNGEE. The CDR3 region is CASSAPRQGNYGYTF. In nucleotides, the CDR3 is TGTGCCAGCAGCGCTCCTAGACAGGGGAACTATGGCTACACCTTC.

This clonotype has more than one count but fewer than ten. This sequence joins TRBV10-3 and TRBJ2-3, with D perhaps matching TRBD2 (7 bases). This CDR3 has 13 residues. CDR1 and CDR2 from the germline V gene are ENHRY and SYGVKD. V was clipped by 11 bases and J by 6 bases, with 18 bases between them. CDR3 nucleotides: TGTGCCTCATGGCGGGGGCGAGGGGATACGCAGTATTTT. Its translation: CASWRGRGDTQYF.

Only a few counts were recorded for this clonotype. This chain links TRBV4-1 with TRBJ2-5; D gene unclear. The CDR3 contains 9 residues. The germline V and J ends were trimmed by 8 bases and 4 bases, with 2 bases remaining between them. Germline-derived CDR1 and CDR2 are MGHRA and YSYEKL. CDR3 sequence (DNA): TGCGCCAGCCGAGAGACCCAGTACTTC. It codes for CASRETQYF.

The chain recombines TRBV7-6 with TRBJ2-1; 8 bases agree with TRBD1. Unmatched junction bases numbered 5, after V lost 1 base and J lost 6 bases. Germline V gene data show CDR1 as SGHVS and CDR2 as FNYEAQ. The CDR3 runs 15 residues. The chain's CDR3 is CASSLGAGGGNEQFF. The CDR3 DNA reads TGTGCCAGCAGCTTAGGGGCAGGGGGCGGCAATGAGCAGTTCTTC.

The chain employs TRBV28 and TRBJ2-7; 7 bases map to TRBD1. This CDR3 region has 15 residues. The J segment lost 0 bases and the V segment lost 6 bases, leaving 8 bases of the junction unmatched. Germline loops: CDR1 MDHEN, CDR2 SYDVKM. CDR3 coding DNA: TGTGCCAGCAGGACCGACAGGGCAAGCTCCTACGAGCAGTACTTC. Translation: CASRTDRASSYEQYF.

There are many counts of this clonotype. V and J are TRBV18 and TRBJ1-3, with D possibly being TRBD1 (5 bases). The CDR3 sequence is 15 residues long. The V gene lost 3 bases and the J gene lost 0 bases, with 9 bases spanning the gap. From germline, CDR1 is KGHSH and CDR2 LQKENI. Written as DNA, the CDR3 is TGTGCCAGCTCACCGGACACAGGCTCTGGAAACACCATATATTTT. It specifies CASSPDTGSGNTIYF.

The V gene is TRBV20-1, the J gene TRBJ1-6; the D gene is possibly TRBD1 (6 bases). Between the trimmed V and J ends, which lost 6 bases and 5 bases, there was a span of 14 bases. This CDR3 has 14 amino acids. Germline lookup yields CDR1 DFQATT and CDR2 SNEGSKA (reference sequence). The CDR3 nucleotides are TGCAGTGCCAACACAGGGACTAATAATTCACCCCTCCACTTT. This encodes CSANTGTNNSPLHF.

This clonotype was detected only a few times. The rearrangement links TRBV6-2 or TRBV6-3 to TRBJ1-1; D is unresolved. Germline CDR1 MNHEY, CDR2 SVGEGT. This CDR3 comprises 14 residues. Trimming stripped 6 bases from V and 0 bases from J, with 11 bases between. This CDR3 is CASRGWRVNTEAFF. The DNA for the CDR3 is TGTGCCAGCAGGGGTTGGAGGGTGAACACTGAAGCTTTCTTT.

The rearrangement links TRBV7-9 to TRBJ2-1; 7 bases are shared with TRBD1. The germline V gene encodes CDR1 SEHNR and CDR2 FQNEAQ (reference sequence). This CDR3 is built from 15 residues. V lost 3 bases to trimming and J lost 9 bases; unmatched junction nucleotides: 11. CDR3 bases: TGTGCCAGCAGCTTCACAGGGGTGGGATCGAGTGAGCAGTTCTTC. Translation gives CASSFTGVGSSEQFF.

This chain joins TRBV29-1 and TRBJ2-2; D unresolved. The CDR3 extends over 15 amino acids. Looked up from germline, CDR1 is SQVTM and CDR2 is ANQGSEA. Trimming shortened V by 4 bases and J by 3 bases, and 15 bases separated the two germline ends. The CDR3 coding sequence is TGCAGCGTTGCCGCTGATAGACGGGACACCGGGGAGCTGTTTTTT. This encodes CSVAADRRDTGELFF.

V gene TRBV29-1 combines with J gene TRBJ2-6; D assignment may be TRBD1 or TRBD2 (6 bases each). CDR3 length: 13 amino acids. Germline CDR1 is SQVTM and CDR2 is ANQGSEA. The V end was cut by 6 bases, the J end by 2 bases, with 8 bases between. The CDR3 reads CSVEGAGANVLTF. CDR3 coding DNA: TGCAGCGTGGAGGGGGCTGGGGCCAACGTCCTGACTTTC.

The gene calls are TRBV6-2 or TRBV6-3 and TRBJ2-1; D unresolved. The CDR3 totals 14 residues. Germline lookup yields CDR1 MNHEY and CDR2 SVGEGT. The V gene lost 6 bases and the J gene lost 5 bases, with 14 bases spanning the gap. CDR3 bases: TGTGCCAGCAGAAAAGTCGGCAGGAACAATGAGCAGTTCTTC. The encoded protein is CASRKVGRNNEQFF.

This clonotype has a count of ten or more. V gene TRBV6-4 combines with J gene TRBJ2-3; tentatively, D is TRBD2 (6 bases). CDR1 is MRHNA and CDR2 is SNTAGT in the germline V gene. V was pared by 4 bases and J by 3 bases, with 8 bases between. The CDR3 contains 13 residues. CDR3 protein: CASSAGETDTQYF. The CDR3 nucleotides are TGTGCCAGCAGTGCGGGGGAGACAGATACGCAGTATTTT.

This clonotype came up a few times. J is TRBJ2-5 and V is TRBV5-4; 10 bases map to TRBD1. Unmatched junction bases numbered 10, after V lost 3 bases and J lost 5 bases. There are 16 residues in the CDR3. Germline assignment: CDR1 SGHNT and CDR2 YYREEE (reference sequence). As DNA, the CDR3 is TGTGCCAGCAGCTCGCAGTCCGGGACAGGGGCTGAGACCCAGTACTTC. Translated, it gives CASSSQSGTGAETQYF.

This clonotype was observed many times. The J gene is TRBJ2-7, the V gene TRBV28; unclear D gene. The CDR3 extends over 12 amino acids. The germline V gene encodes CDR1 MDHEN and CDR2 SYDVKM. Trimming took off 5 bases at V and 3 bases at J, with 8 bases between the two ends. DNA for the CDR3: TGTGCCAGCAGTCAAGGAAACTACGAGCAGTACTTC. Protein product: CASSQGNYEQYF.

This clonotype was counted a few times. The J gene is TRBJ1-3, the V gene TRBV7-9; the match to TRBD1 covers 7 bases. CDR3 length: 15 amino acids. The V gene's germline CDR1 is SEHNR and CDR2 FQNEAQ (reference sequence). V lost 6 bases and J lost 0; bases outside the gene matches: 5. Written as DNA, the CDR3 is TGTGCCAGCAGATCGACAGGGAGCTCTGGAAACACCATATATTTT. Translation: CASRSTGSSGNTIYF.

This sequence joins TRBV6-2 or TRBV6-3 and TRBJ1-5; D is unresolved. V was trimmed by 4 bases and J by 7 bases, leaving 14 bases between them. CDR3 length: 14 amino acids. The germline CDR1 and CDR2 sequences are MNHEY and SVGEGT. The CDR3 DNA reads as TGTGCCAGCAGTTTTGGACGAGCGCAGCAGCCCCAGCATTTT. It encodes CASSFGRAQQPQHF.

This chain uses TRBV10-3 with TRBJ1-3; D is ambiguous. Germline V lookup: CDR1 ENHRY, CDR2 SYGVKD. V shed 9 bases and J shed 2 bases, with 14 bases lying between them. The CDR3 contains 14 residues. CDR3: CAISRGLTGNTIYF. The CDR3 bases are TGTGCCATATCCCGGGGATTGACTGGAAACACCATATATTTT.

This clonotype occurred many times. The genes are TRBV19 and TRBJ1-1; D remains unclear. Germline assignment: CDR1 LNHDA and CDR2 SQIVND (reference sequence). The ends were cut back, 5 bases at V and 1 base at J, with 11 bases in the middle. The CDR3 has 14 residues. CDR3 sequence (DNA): TGTGCCAGTAGTTCGTCCGTGGAGAACACTGAAGCTTTCTTT. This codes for CASSSSVENTEAFF.

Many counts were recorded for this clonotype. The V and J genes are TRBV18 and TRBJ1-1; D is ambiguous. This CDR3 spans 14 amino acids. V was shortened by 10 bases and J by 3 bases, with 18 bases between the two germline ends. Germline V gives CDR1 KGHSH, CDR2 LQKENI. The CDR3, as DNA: TGTGCCACCCTGGGGAGGGTGCAGGACACTGAAGCTTTCTTT. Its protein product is CATLGRVQDTEAFF.